Listed below are T cell receptor beta chains from one sample, sequenced in a study of blood T cell repertoires in COVID-19. Method: immunoSEQ multiplex PCR; TCRdb's copy keeps in-frame clones and lacks some. Of under 200,000 clones in the sample, about four fifths were seen once. Sequencing was done on a sample of peripheral blood. These receptors were collected from a woman aged 35 to 49 with COVID-19, enrolled during active disease. The CDR3 runs from the conserved cysteine through the conserved F or W. D genes are given only for firm matches. Where a row states a size, it is once, few, many or the class of an expanded clone; other rows omit it.

abundance	v_gene	j_gene	d_gene	CDR3nt	CDR3aa
NA	TRBV2	TRBJ2-7	NA	TGTGCCAGCAGCCCAGGACAGTTCTACGAGCAGTACTTC	CASSPGQFYEQYF
few	TRBV6-5	TRBJ2-1	TRBD2	TGTGCCAGCACGCCGGGGACTACCGCTAATGAGCAGTTCTTC	CASTPGTTANEQFF
NA	TRBV2	TRBJ1-2	NA	TGTGCCAGCAGTGAAAACACGCAGTTTGGCTACACCTTC	CASSENTQFGYTF
NA	TRBV28	TRBJ2-1	NA	TGTGCCAGCAGTCCCCCATCCTACAATGAGCAGTTCTTC	CASSPPSYNEQFF
NA	TRBV4-1	TRBJ2-5	NA	TGCGCCAGCAGCCATCCCGTCCGGGTTCAAGAGACCCAGTACTTC	CASSHPVRVQETQYF
NA	TRBV5-1	TRBJ2-7	TRBD2	TGCGCCAGCAGCTTCGGAGCGGGGAGGAGCTCCTACGAGCAGTACTTC	CASSFGAGRSSYEQYF
NA	TRBV9	TRBJ1-1	TRBD1	TGTGCCAGCAGCTCCCCTGGTTACGCAAATCAGGGGGCCTGGGACACTGAAGCTTTCTTT	CASSSPGYANQGAWDTEAFF
NA	TRBV7-2	TRBJ2-7	NA	TGTGCCAGCAGCCTAGGTCGGTTAAGATACGAGCAGTACTTC	CASSLGRLRYEQYF
NA	TRBV11-2	TRBJ2-3	NA	TGTGCCAGCAGCCTCCGGACAGATACGCAGTATTTT	CASSLRTDTQYF
NA	TRBV6-2/TRBV6-3	TRBJ2-3	NA	TGTGCCAGCAGTTCAGGGGGAGGTCGCCTCACAGATACGCAGTATTTT	CASSSGGGRLTDTQYF
NA	TRBV19	TRBJ1-2	NA	TGTGCCAGTAGCCCTCTAGCCTATGGCTACACCTTC	CASSPLAYGYTF
NA	TRBV18	TRBJ1-1	NA	TGTGCCAGCTCAGGAGGACAGTCCCTGAACACTGAAGCTTTCTTT	CASSGGQSLNTEAFF
NA	TRBV7-2	TRBJ1-5	TRBD1	TGTGCCAGCAGCTTAAGGGGACAGGGCGTCAATCAGCCCCAGCATTTT	CASSLRGQGVNQPQHF
NA	TRBV27	TRBJ2-7	TRBD1	TGTGCCAGCAGTTTATTAGGGACAGGGGCCCAATACGAGCAGTACTTC	CASSLLGTGAQYEQYF
once	TRBV4-3	TRBJ1-1	NA	TGCGCCAGCAGCCAAGGTCAAGGAGGGCTGGACACTGAAGCTTTCTTT	CASSQGQGGLDTEAFF
NA	TRBV4-1	TRBJ1-5	TRBD1	TGCGCCAGCAGCCAAGAAGGGACAGGGCATCACTATCATTATAGCAATCAGCCCCAGCATTTT	CASSQEGTGHHYHYSNQPQHF
NA	TRBV10-3	TRBJ1-2	TRBD1	TGTGCCATCTCACAGGGGGGAGGAAGTAGCTATGGCTACACCTTC	CAISQGGGSSYGYTF
once	TRBV5-5	TRBJ1-2	NA	TGTGCCAGCAGCTTTGTCAGGGAAGACTATGGCTACACCTTC	CASSFVREDYGYTF
once	TRBV7-6	TRBJ2-1	NA	TGTGCCAGCAGCTTAGCCCCCCGGGGGTTTGCCAACAATGAGCAGTTCTTC	CASSLAPRGFANNEQFF
NA	TRBV18	TRBJ2-7	TRBD1	TGTGCCAGCTCGCCAGGGACAGCCTACGAGCAGTACTTC	CASSPGTAYEQYF
few	TRBV18	TRBJ1-1	TRBD1	TGTGCCAGCTCACGGACAGGGGGCGCAGATGAAGCTTTCTTT	CASSRTGGADEAFF
NA	TRBV15	TRBJ1-5	NA	TGTGCCACCAGCCGAACAGGAGCTAACAATCAGCCCCAGCATTTT	CATSRTGANNQPQHF
few	TRBV5-1	TRBJ2-7	TRBD2	TGCGCCAGCAGCTTGAATAGGGGGAAGGGACTAGCCGGCGGACAGTACTTC	CASSLNRGKGLAGGQYF
few	TRBV5-4	TRBJ2-1	NA	TGTGCCAGCAGCAGTTACAGTAGCGATGAGCAGTTCTTC	CASSSYSSDEQFF
NA	TRBV14	TRBJ1-1	NA	TGTGCCAGCAGCCAAGGCGGGGCTTTATTGGGGGGGTCTGAAGCTTTCTTT	CASSQGGALLGGSEAFF
NA	TRBV7-8	TRBJ1-2	NA	TGTGCCAGCAGCTCTTTACAGGCTTGGGACTATGGCTACACCTTC	CASSSLQAWDYGYTF
once	TRBV19	TRBJ2-1	TRBD1	TGTGCCAGTACTGGGGGACAGGGAATATACAATGAGCAGTTCTTC	CASTGGQGIYNEQFF
NA	TRBV11-2	TRBJ2-7	TRBD1	TGTGCCAGCAATAGACAGGGGGGACCCTACGAGCAGTACTTC	CASNRQGGPYEQYF
NA	TRBV5-1	TRBJ2-5	TRBD2	TGCGCCAGCAGCTTGGGCATTAGCGGGAGGATGCCGGAGACCCAGTACTTC	CASSLGISGRMPETQYF
NA	TRBV7-3	TRBJ1-6	TRBD1	TGTGCCAGCAGCTTCGGGACAGCTAATTCACCCCTTCACTTT	CASSFGTANSPLHF
NA	TRBV2	TRBJ2-2	NA	TGTGCCAGCAGTGAAGCAGGGGTTAAGACCGGGGAGCTGTTTTTT	CASSEAGVKTGELFF